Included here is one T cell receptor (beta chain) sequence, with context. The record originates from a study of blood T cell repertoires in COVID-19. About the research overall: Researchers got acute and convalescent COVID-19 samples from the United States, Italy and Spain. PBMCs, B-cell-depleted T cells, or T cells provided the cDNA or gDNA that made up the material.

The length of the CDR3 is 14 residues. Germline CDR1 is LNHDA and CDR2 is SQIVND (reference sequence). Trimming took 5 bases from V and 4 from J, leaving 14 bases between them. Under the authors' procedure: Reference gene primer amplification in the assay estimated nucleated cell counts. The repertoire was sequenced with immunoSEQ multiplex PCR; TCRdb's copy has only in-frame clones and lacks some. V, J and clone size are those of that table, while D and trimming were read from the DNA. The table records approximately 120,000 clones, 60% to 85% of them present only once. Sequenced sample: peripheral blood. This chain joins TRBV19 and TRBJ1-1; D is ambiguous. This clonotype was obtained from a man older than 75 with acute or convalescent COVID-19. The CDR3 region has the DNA TGTGCCAGTAGTCCACGTCGGGAATTCACTGAAGCTTTCTTT. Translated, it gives CASSPRREFTEAFF.